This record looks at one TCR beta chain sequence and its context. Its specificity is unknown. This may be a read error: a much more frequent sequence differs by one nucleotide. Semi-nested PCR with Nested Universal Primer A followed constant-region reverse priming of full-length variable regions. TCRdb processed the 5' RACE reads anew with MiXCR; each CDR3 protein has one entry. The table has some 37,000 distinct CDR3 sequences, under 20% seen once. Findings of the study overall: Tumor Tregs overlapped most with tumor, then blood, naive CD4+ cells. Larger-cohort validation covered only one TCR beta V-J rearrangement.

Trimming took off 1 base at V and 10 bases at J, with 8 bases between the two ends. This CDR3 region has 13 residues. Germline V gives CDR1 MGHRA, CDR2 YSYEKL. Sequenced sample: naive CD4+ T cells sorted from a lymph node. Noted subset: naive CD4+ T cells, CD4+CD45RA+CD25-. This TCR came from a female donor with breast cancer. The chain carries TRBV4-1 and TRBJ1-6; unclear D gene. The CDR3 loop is CASSQAGESPLHF. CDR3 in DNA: TGCGCCAGCAGCCAAGCCGGGGAGTCACCCCTCCACTTT.